Following are 23 T cell receptor beta chains from one sample sequenced in a study of T-cell memory formation after mild COVID-19. TCRdb re-analysed the 5' RACE reads in MiXCR, keeping a single row per CDR3 protein. The sample comprises hundreds of thousands of distinct CDR3 sequences, roughly 18% of which are singletons, and approximately 13% rests with the top ten. The sample consisted of PBMCs or a T cell subset sorted from them (not recorded which). These receptors were taken from an adult woman who had mild COVID-19 (a few samples of this study predate the infection). Cell type and time point are not known.

V usage is TRBV20-1 and J usage is TRBJ2-7; D may match TRBD1 or TRBD2 (5 bases each). The ends were cut back, 5 bases at V and 0 bases at J, with 14 bases in the middle. CDR1 is DFQATT and CDR2 is SNEGSKA in the germline V gene (reference sequence). The CDR3 is 14 amino acids. CDR3 coding DNA: TGCAGTGCTCAAGACGGGACGGCCTCCTACGAGCAGTACTTC. It encodes CSAQDGTASYEQYF.

Only a few counts were recorded for this clonotype. This chain uses TRBV20-1 with TRBJ1-2; D remains unclear. The germline gives CDR1 DFQATT, CDR2 SNEGSKA (reference sequence). The CDR3 sequence is 8 residues long. The CDR3 sequence: CSLNGYTF. The CDR3 nucleotides read TGCAGCCTAAATGGCTACACCTTC.

This clonotype was counted a few times. The chain couples TRBV7-9 to TRBJ2-1; 7 nucleotides match TRBD1. Looked up from germline, CDR1 is SEHNR and CDR2 is FQNEAQ (reference sequence). With 4 bases clipped from V and 4 bases from J, the junction kept 1 base outside the gene matches. CDR3 length: 13 amino acids. CDR3 protein: CASSWGQYNEQFF. CDR3 sequence (DNA): TGTGCCAGCAGCTGGGGACAGTACAATGAGCAGTTCTTC.

The chain recombines TRBV4-3 with TRBJ1-5; D gene ambiguous. The CDR3 is made up of 15 amino acids. The V gene lost 0 bases and the J gene lost 0 bases, with 6 bases spanning the gap. Looked up from germline, CDR1 is LGHNA and CDR2 is YSLEER. The CDR3 DNA sequence: TGCGCCAGCAGCCAAGAAGGTAATAGCAATCAGCCCCAGCATTTT. Amino acids: CASSQEGNSNQPQHF.

The rearrangement links TRBV15 to TRBJ2-7; D is undetermined. Trimming shortened V by 8 bases and J by 2 bases, and 16 bases separated the two germline ends. The CDR3 is 14 amino acids. Germline V CDR1 and CDR2: LNHNV, YYDKDF (reference sequence). CDR3 DNA sequence: TGTGCCACCCGTCGGGCAGTAGAGGCCTACGAGCAGTACTTC. Its protein product is CATRRAVEAYEQYF.

The sample holds a few counts of this clonotype. The V gene is TRBV5-4, the J gene TRBJ2-3; 11 nucleotides align to TRBD2. The CDR3 contains 19 residues. Germline-derived CDR1 and CDR2 are SGHNT and YYREEE (reference sequence). V dropped 2 bases and J dropped 0; count of bases not matched to a gene: 11. The CDR3, as DNA: TGTGCCAGCAGCTTAAAGGGGCTAGCGGGGGGTGCTAGCACAGATACGCAGTATTTT. Amino acids: CASSLKGLAGGASTDTQYF.

The chain couples TRBV6-5 to TRBJ2-1; a possible D gene is TRBD2 (7 bases). V shed 5 bases and J shed 5 bases, with 13 bases lying between them. Germline lookup yields CDR1 MNHEY and CDR2 SVGAGI. CDR3 length equals 14 residues. CDR3 loop: CASSPGEGHNEQFF. CDR3 nucleotides: TGTGCCAGCAGTCCAGGGGAGGGGCACAATGAGCAGTTCTTC.

J is TRBJ1-5 and V is TRBV10-3, with TRBD1 as a possible D gene (6 bases). V lost 4 bases to trimming and J lost 8 bases, with 18 bases between them. CDR3 length equals 15 residues. Germline V lookup: CDR1 ENHRY, CDR2 SYGVKD. CDR3 loop: CAISAVGGGGEPQHF. CDR3 DNA: TGTGCCATCAGTGCGGTTGGAGGAGGGGGTGAGCCCCAGCATTTT.

The chain employs TRBV3-1 and TRBJ2-7; D is unresolved. The V end was cut by 3 bases, the J end by 3 bases, with 6 bases between. This CDR3 has 12 amino acids. Germline V gene data show CDR1 as LGHDT and CDR2 as YNNKEL (reference sequence). CDR3 DNA sequence: TGTGCCAGCAGCCATGAGCACTACGAGCAGTACTTC. It yields the protein CASSHEHYEQYF.

This clonotype was observed at least ten times. V is TRBV4-1 and J is TRBJ2-7; a possible D gene is TRBD1 (5 bases). The CDR3 totals 15 residues. V was trimmed by 0 bases and J by 3 bases, leaving 12 bases between them. The germline gives CDR1 MGHRA, CDR2 YSYEKL. In DNA, the CDR3 is TGCGCCAGCAGCCAAGACAGAGTGGGGCTCTACGAGCAGTACTTC. It encodes CASSQDRVGLYEQYF.

This clonotype was seen only a few times. The chain has TRBV6-1 and TRBJ2-2; D is unresolved. The CDR3 has 16 residues. Germline loops: CDR1 MNHNS, CDR2 SASEGT. With 4 bases removed from V and 6 bases from J, the gap between germline ends came to 18 bases. CDR3 amino acids: CASSGWGFEIAGELFF. DNA for the CDR3: TGTGCCAGCAGTGGATGGGGATTCGAAATCGCCGGGGAGCTGTTTTTT.

As for this clonotype: This may stem from a read error, because a much larger clone lies one nucleotide away. The V gene is TRBV11-2, the J gene TRBJ2-3, with TRBD2 matching over 12 bases. CDR3 length: 15 residues. Germline CDR1 reads SGHAT; CDR2 reads FQNNGV. The junction had 3 bases not matched to a gene; V was cut back by 5 bases and J by 3 bases. The CDR3 nucleotides are TGTGCCAGCAGCACTAGCGGGGGGAGAACAGATACGCAGTATTTT. It codes for CASSTSGGRTDTQYF.

The chain joins TRBV7-9 to TRBJ2-2; D unresolved. V dropped 4 bases and J dropped 0 bases, with 12 bases sitting between them. Germline V lookup: CDR1 SEHNR, CDR2 FQNEAQ (reference sequence). This CDR3 region has 16 residues. The CDR3 spells CASSSKTLANTGELFF. The CDR3 DNA sequence: TGTGCCAGCAGCTCGAAGACACTCGCGAACACCGGGGAGCTGTTTTTT.

The chain has TRBV6-5 and TRBJ2-4; 9 positions agree with TRBD1. CDR1 and CDR2 from the germline V gene are MNHEY and SVGAGI. Trimming removed 6 bases from V and 7 bases from J; junction bases left unmatched: 4. This CDR3 is built from 13 residues. Written as DNA, the CDR3 is TGTGCCAGCAGCCGCGGGACAGGGAACATTCAGTACTTC. Translating it yields CASSRGTGNIQYF.

CDR3 in DNA: TGTGCCAGCAGTTACTCGAAGATGGTAACAGTAGGGTCCTACAATGAGCAGTTCTTC. It translates to CASSYSKMVTVGSYNEQFF. V is TRBV6-5 and J is TRBJ2-1; no reliable D call. Germline assignment: CDR1 MNHEY and CDR2 SVGAGI. The CDR3 spans 19 residues. Trimming stripped 0 bases from V and 1 base from J, with 19 bases between.

The chain joins TRBV3-1 to TRBJ1-2; D is uncertain. Trimming removed 4 bases at V and 0 bases at J, with 6 bases between. The CDR3 is made up of 13 amino acids. The germline V gene encodes CDR1 LGHDT and CDR2 YNNKEL (reference sequence). Written as DNA, the CDR3 is TGTGCCAGCAGCCTCAGCACTAACTATGGCTACACCTTC. Amino acid sequence: CASSLSTNYGYTF.

The sample holds many counts of this clonotype. The rearrangement links TRBV3-1 to TRBJ2-3, with 10 bases lining up with TRBD2. The germline V gene encodes CDR1 LGHDT and CDR2 YNNKEL (reference sequence). The CDR3 has 17 amino acids. V lost 0 bases to trimming and J lost 4 bases; unmatched junction nucleotides: 7. The CDR3 DNA reads as TGTGCCAGCAGCCAAGATCCTAGCGGGGGTCTCGCAGATACGCAGTATTTT. This translates into CASSQDPSGGLADTQYF.

The CDR3 nucleotides are TGTGCCAGCAGCTTGGGGACATGGGATGAGCAGTTCTTC. Its protein is CASSLGTWDEQFF. V is TRBV7-3 and J is TRBJ2-1; a weak D match, TRBD1 (6 bases). The germline V gene encodes CDR1 SGHTA and CDR2 FQGTGA. CDR3 length: 13 amino acids. V was trimmed by 3 bases and J by 8 bases, leaving 11 bases between them.

The genes are TRBV18 and TRBJ2-5; D may match TRBD1 or TRBD2 (5 bases each). The germline V gene has CDR1 KGHSH and CDR2 LQKENI. This CDR3 is built from 13 residues. V dropped 5 bases and J dropped 7 bases, with 14 bases sitting between them. The chain's CDR3 is CASSNDERGTQYF. The CDR3 DNA sequence: TGTGCCAGCTCAAACGACGAGAGGGGGACCCAGTACTTC.

The chain joins TRBV18 to TRBJ1-5; TRBD1 matches at 9 bases. With 0 bases clipped from V and 3 bases from J, the junction kept 6 bases outside the gene matches. CDR1 is KGHSH, CDR2 LQKENI, per germline. The CDR3 is made up of 17 amino acids. CDR3 DNA: TGTGCCAGCTCACCACCGGGGACAGGGACCTACAATCAGCCCCAGCATTTT. It encodes CASSPPGTGTYNQPQHF.

This clonotype was observed a handful of times. This rearrangement joins TRBV5-6 to TRBJ1-5; D gene ambiguous. The CDR3 covers 14 residues. V was pared by 4 bases and J by 4 bases, with 12 bases between. In germline, CDR1 is SGHDT, CDR2 YYEEEE. CDR3 coding DNA: TGTGCCAGCAGCCCCGGGTGGGGAAATCAGCCCCAGCATTTT. Protein sequence: CASSPGWGNQPQHF.

This clonotype was seen only a few times. The chain employs TRBV12-3 or TRBV12-4 and TRBJ2-3, with 7 bases fitting TRBD1. The CDR3 has 16 amino acids. V lost 5 bases, J lost 0 bases, and 8 bases stayed unmatched. CDR3 protein: CASSLAQGPSTDTQYF. For the CDR3, the DNA is TGTGCCAGCAGTCTCGCACAGGGGCCTAGCACAGATACGCAGTATTTT.

This clonotype was picked up a small number of times. J is TRBJ2-3 and V is TRBV4-2; D unresolved. V gave up 3 bases and J gave up 2 bases, with 6 bases separating them. This CDR3 spans 13 amino acids. Germline CDR1 reads LGHNA; CDR2 reads YNFKEQ. The CDR3 is CASSQLDTDTQYF. In nucleotides, the CDR3 is TGTGCCAGCAGCCAGCTAGACACAGATACGCAGTATTTT.